This T cell receptor beta chain was identified in a study of T-cell reconstitution after alpha-beta-depleted transplantation in children. This CDR3 is 15 amino acids long. CDR1 and CDR2 from the germline V gene are SEHNR and FQNEAQ (reference sequence). With regard to this clonotype: Its ends do not fully match the called genes, so a read error is possible.

The library targeted TCRbeta and was prepared with unique molecular identifiers. TCRdb reanalysed the PCR reads using MiXCR and keeps one entry per CDR3 protein. The sample includes some 290,000 distinct CDR3 sequences, 9.9% of them seen just once. This rearrangement joins TRBV7-9 to TRBJ1-1; D might be TRBD1 (5 bases). The material was PBMCs from the stem cell graft donor, obtained from the stem cell graft. The source is a human donor who donated a stem cell graft to a child with SCID. The CDR3 nucleotides read TGTGCCAGCAGCCCGAGGTCGGGGGTGAATACTGAAGCTTTCTTT. This encodes CASSPRSGVNTEAFF.